A selection of T cell receptor beta chains follows, all from one sample in a study of vaccination and CD4 T cells after COVID-19. Their antigens remain unidentified. MiXCR, applied by TCRdb to the PCR reads, yields one record per CDR3 protein. The table records under 15,000 distinct CDR3 sequences, roughly half of them present only once. Sequencing was done on a sample of CD4+ T cells from blood, cultured in vitro. The receptors come from a human donor who had recovered from COVID-19. Each CDR3 is given with its conserved first and last residue. Fields, in order: D gene, clone size, J gene, V gene, CDR3 protein, CDR3 DNA. The D gene is left open where the match is weak. Clone size appears in some rows only: once, few, many, or a class for an expanded clone.

-,-,TRBJ1-2,TRBV5-3,CASSLGPPTVRNGYTF,TGTGCCAGCAGCTTGGGCCCACCGACAGTAAGAAATGGCTACACCTTC
-,few,TRBJ1-4,TRBV7-2,CASSLDTVGKLFF,TGTGCCAGCAGCTTAGACACGGTCGGAAAACTGTTTTTT
TRBD1,-,TRBJ2-7,TRBV20-1,CSATRGLGAYEQYF,TGCAGTGCTACCAGGGGGCTGGGGGCCTACGAGCAGTACTTC
-,-,TRBJ1-2,TRBV2,CASVQDREVRSGYTF,TGTGCCAGCGTCCAAGACAGAGAGGTGCGGAGTGGCTACACCTTC
TRBD1,-,TRBJ1-1,TRBV5-1,CASSPGTGNTEAFF,TGCGCCAGCAGCCCGGGGACAGGGAACACTGAAGCTTTCTTT
-,-,TRBJ2-7,TRBV15,CATSRDLNEQYF,TGTGCCACCAGCAGGGATTTGAACGAGCAGTACTTC
-,few,TRBJ2-7,TRBV4-3,CASSSVAGLGEQYF,TGCGCCAGCAGTTCCGTAGCAGGGCTGGGGGAGCAGTACTTC
TRBD2,-,TRBJ2-7,TRBV2,CASSGGTSTREQYF,TGTGCCAGCAGTGGAGGGACTAGTACGCGCGAGCAGTACTTC
-,few,TRBJ2-1,TRBV7-9,CASSFGGEEQFF,TGTGCCAGCAGCTTTGGAGGGGAAGAGCAGTTCTTC
TRBD1,few,TRBJ1-2,TRBV4-2,CASRGGGADYGYTF,TGTGCCAGCAGAGGAGGGGGCGCGGACTATGGCTACACCTTC
TRBD1,-,TRBJ1-1,TRBV25-1,CASRDRGSTEAFF,TGTGCCAGCCGAGACAGGGGGAGCACTGAAGCTTTCTTT
TRBD2,-,TRBJ2-7,TRBV5-1,CASSWGAGAAYEQYF,TGCGCCAGCAGCTGGGGAGCGGGGGCCGCCTACGAGCAGTACTTC
TRBD2,few,TRBJ2-5,TRBV11-2,CASSLQGLAGDETQYF,TGTGCCAGCAGCCTACAGGGACTAGCGGGGGACGAGACCCAGTACTTC
TRBD2,-,TRBJ2-5,TRBV20-1,CSASVTSGAKTQYF,TGCAGTGCTAGCGTGACTAGCGGGGCGAAGACCCAGTACTTC
TRBD2,-,TRBJ2-5,TRBV20-1,CSARVGTSAETQYF,TGCAGTGCTAGAGTTGGGACTAGCGCAGAGACCCAGTACTTC
-,few,TRBJ1-1,TRBV11-2,CASRSKYRVATEAFF,TGTGCCAGCAGATCTAAGTACAGGGTAGCCACTGAAGCTTTCTTT
-,-,TRBJ1-5,TRBV10-3,CASRGDSNQPQHF,TGTGCCTCACGCGGAGATAGCAATCAGCCCCAGCATTTT
-,few,TRBJ1-5,TRBV19,CASSNRAQQPQHF,TGTGCCAGTAGTAACAGGGCTCAACAGCCCCAGCATTTT
-,-,TRBJ2-1,TRBV2,CATLRSSEQFF,TGTGCCACACTTAGGTCTAGTGAGCAGTTCTTC
-,-,TRBJ2-7,TRBV7-9,CASSFRQSYEQYF,TGTGCCAGCAGCTTCAGACAGTCCTACGAGCAGTACTTC
TRBD1,few,TRBJ1-2,TRBV6-1,CASRITPGQGNYGYTF,TGTGCCAGCAGAATCACACCGGGACAGGGAAACTATGGCTACACCTTC
TRBD2,-,TRBJ2-5,TRBV23-1,CASSPGLAVETQYF,TGCGCCAGCAGTCCCGGACTAGCGGTAGAGACCCAGTACTTC
TRBD1,-,TRBJ1-2,TRBV9,CASSAGQGSNYGYTF,TGTGCCAGCAGCGCCGGACAGGGTTCTAACTATGGCTACACCTTC
-,once,TRBJ2-3,TRBV12-5,CASGLYPDTQYF,TGTGCTAGTGGTTTGTACCCAGACACGCAGTATTTT
-,-,TRBJ1-6,TRBV30,CAWSVRLGISRRSPLHF,TGTGCCTGGAGTGTACGTTTAGGGATTAGCCGCCGTTCACCCCTCCACTTT
TRBD1,-,TRBJ2-2,TRBV10-1,CASRPGGTGELFF,TGCGCCAGCAGGCCAGGGGGCACCGGGGAGCTGTTTTTT
TRBD2,-,TRBJ2-3,TRBV18,CASSRSGGTPSSTDTQYF,TGTGCCAGCTCACGTAGCGGGGGGACACCGTCTAGCACAGATACGCAGTATTTT
TRBD1,-,TRBJ1-2,TRBV4-3,CASSPGTGGDYGYTF,TGCGCCAGCAGTCCCGGGACAGGGGGCGACTATGGCTACACCTTC
-,-,TRBJ1-1,TRBV14,CASSRSGTLTNTEAFF,TGTGCCAGCAGCCGTTCCGGGACATTGACGAACACTGAAGCTTTCTTT
-,-,TRBJ1-2,TRBV19,CASSIAVRGYGYTF,TGTGCCAGTAGTATAGCAGTGAGGGGCTATGGCTACACCTTC
-,few,TRBJ2-2,TRBV19,CASNLQLAGELFF,TGTGCCAGTAACCTCCAGCTGGCCGGGGAGCTGTTTTTT
-,-,TRBJ1-1,TRBV7-2,CASRPSRRDYTEAFF,TGTGCCAGCAGACCTTCCCGGAGGGATTACACTGAAGCTTTCTTT
-,-,TRBJ1-1,TRBV11-2,CASSLDRVMNTEAFF,TGTGCCAGCAGCTTAGACAGGGTTATGAACACTGAAGCTTTCTTT
-,-,TRBJ1-3,TRBV12-3/TRBV12-4,CASSSGASGNTIYF,TGTGCCAGCAGCTCAGGCGCCTCTGGAAACACCATATATTTT
TRBD1,few,TRBJ1-5,TRBV6-1,CASNKGQSNQPQHF,TGTGCCAGCAACAAGGGACAGAGCAATCAGCCCCAGCATTTT
TRBD1,few,TRBJ1-2,TRBV27,CASSSRDRDNNYGYTF,TGTGCCAGCAGCAGCCGGGACAGGGATAATAACTATGGCTACACCTTC
-,-,TRBJ1-3,TRBV30,CAWTRGGFSGNTIYF,TGTGCCTGGACCAGAGGAGGGTTCTCTGGAAACACCATATATTTT
-,-,TRBJ1-5,TRBV6-1,CASSEMTGYSNQPQHF,TGTGCCAGCAGTGAAATGACTGGTTATAGCAATCAGCCCCAGCATTTT
-,-,TRBJ1-1,TRBV7-2,CASSPSTLNTEAFF,TGTGCCAGCAGCCCCTCGACACTGAACACTGAAGCTTTCTTT
-,-,TRBJ1-6,TRBV20-1,CSAVRLSNVGGYSPLHF,TGCAGTGCGGTCAGGCTCAGTAATGTGGGGGGATATTCACCCCTCCACTTT
TRBD2,-,TRBJ2-5,TRBV6-2/TRBV6-3,CASSYGTSGAQETQYF,TGTGCCAGCAGCTACGGGACTAGCGGGGCCCAAGAGACCCAGTACTTC
-,-,TRBJ2-1,TRBV6-5,CASRYSGAGEQFF,TGTGCCAGCAGGTACTCAGGGGCTGGTGAGCAGTTCTTC
TRBD1,-,TRBJ1-6,TRBV24-1,CATSTTDRGTNSPLHF,TGTGCCACCAGTACCACAGACAGGGGAACTAATTCACCCCTCCACTTT
TRBD2,-,TRBJ2-4,TRBV4-1,CASSLGLAGGSFKNIQYF,TGCGCCAGCAGCCTGGGACTAGCGGGGGGGTCTTTCAAAAACATTCAGTACTTC
-,-,TRBJ1-2,TRBV6-2/TRBV6-3,CASSRTQGVGSNYGYTF,TGTGCCAGCAGTCGAACTCAGGGAGTTGGGAGTAACTATGGCTACACCTTC
TRBD1,few,TRBJ2-4,TRBV11-3,CASSLTGGAGKNIQYF,TGTGCCAGCAGCTTGACAGGGGGCGCGGGCAAAAACATTCAGTACTTC
-,-,TRBJ1-4,TRBV7-2,CASTQSGPESGLFF,TGTGCCAGCACCCAAAGCGGACCGGAAAGTGGGTTGTTTTTT
TRBD1,-,TRBJ2-4,TRBV5-4,CASSSFAGTGGGNIQYF,TGTGCCAGCAGCTCTTTCGCCGGGACAGGGGGCGGAAACATTCAGTACTTC
TRBD2,-,TRBJ2-3,TRBV20-1,CSGQGLAGVSTDTQYF,TGCAGTGGCCAGGGACTAGCGGGGGTTAGCACAGATACGCAGTATTTT
TRBD2,large,TRBJ2-1,TRBV5-6,CASSLRARGDLYNEQFF,TGTGCCAGCAGCTTGAGAGCCCGGGGGGACTTATACAATGAGCAGTTCTTC
TRBD1,-,TRBJ1-4,TRBV7-8,CASSLSGGREKLFF,TGTGCCAGCAGCTTATCAGGGGGCCGTGAAAAACTGTTTTTT
TRBD1,-,TRBJ2-7,TRBV5-1,CASSGDRVFYF,TGCGCCAGCAGCGGGGACAGGGTTTTTTACTTC
-,-,TRBJ2-5,TRBV5-5,CASILTGGNQETQYF,TGTGCCAGCATCCTCACCGGGGGCAATCAGGAGACCCAGTACTTC
-,-,TRBJ2-7,TRBV12-3/TRBV12-4,CASSLAGYEQYF,TGTGCCAGCAGTTTAGCCGGGTACGAGCAGTACTTC
-,-,TRBJ1-2,TRBV18,CASSPPVVGYTF,TGTGCCAGCTCACCACCGGTCGTGGGCTACACCTTC
TRBD2,-,TRBJ2-1,TRBV7-8,CASSFSGGPNEQFF,TGTGCCAGCAGCTTTAGCGGGGGTCCCAATGAGCAGTTCTTC
-,-,TRBJ2-3,TRBV2,CASSVSDTQYF,TGTGCCAGCAGTGTATCCGATACGCAGTATTTT
TRBD2,-,TRBJ2-3,TRBV20-1,CSASRLAGSTDTQYF,TGCAGTGCTAGTAGACTAGCGGGATCCACAGATACGCAGTATTTT
TRBD2,-,TRBJ2-2,TRBV12-3/TRBV12-4,CASTLQGSGEAGELFF,TGTGCCAGCACCCTGCAAGGGAGCGGGGAGGCCGGGGAGCTGTTTTTT